This is a list of T cell receptor beta chains from one sample in a study of blood T cell repertoires in COVID-19. TCRdb's copy holds only in-frame clones and misses some; the assay was immunoSEQ multiplex PCR. The table has 350,000 to 500,000 clones, roughly 88% seen once. The sequenced sample consisted of PBMCs or T cells enriched from blood (not recorded which). The receptors shown here come from a woman aged 18 to 35 who had been exposed to COVID-19. Each CDR3 is given with its conserved first and last residue. Fields, in order: J gene, V gene, CDR3 protein.

>TRBJ2-7|TRBV11-2
CASSFPVAGGPYEQYF
>TRBJ2-5|TRBV13
CASSLDREETQYF
>TRBJ1-4|TRBV7-9
CASSLAGVNEKLFF
>TRBJ2-7|TRBV27
CASSSAYEQYF
>TRBJ1-6|TRBV29-1
CSVVTQDNSPLHF
>TRBJ1-5|TRBV28
CASSLGDRDHQPQHF
>TRBJ1-5|TRBV15
CATGDRVEPQHF
>TRBJ2-3|TRBV5-1
CASSPPSDTQYF
>TRBJ2-2|TRBV6-4
CASSPRRGNTGELFF
>TRBJ2-1|TRBV27
CASSPERGASYNEQFF
>TRBJ1-4|TRBV28
CASNEYNEKLFF
>TRBJ1-4|TRBV4-1
CASSQDRGATNEKLFF
>TRBJ2-3|TRBV27
CASSGGLALDTQYF
>TRBJ2-7|TRBV6-5
CASSYSTGLANYEQYF
>TRBJ1-2|TRBV28
CASTNPPDSANYGYTF
>TRBJ1-4|TRBV28
CASSLHTGTGGEKLFF
>TRBJ2-3|TRBV14
CASSQARSPTDTQYF
>TRBJ1-2|TRBV27
CASSYLQGSGGYTF
>TRBJ1-1|TRBV19
CASTWTVNTEAFF
>TRBJ2-1|TRBV30
CAWSAPEGSEQFF
>TRBJ2-7|TRBV18
CASSPGRGSYEQYF
>TRBJ2-7|TRBV2
CASSGAGGAYEQYF
>TRBJ1-2|TRBV28
CASSLGQGADGYTF
>TRBJ2-3|TRBV20-1
CSAPTRSTQYF
>TRBJ2-7|TRBV7-9
CASSLDNLYEQYF
>TRBJ2-5|TRBV7-6
CASSPRGEVGPTETQYF
>TRBJ1-4|TRBV29-1
CSALTGDNEKLFF
>TRBJ1-3|TRBV10-1
CASRPTEETGNTIYF
>TRBJ1-5|TRBV28
CASSLLQGAKPQHF
>TRBJ2-1|TRBV5-6
CASSLGLAGGNEQFF
>TRBJ1-5|TRBV15
CATSLGLSNQPQHF
>TRBJ2-1|TRBV27
CASSLLGIGTSGLYNEQFF
>TRBJ2-7|TRBV27
CASSLYRASGSSEQYF
>TRBJ1-1|TRBV28
CASSLLRDTEAFF
>TRBJ2-1|TRBV3-1/TRBV3-2
CASSQGLMKDEQFF
>TRBJ1-5|TRBV7-2
CASSFWGGAGQPQHF
>TRBJ2-5|TRBV5-1
CASSLLGGGPGETQYF
>TRBJ1-2|TRBV7-2
CASSPKQGLDGYTF
>TRBJ2-1|TRBV12-3/TRBV12-4
CASTNRDSEQFF